This is a list of T cell receptor beta chains from one sample in a study of T cell responses to AZD1222 COVID-19 vaccine. Generated by immunoSEQ multiplex PCR, the TCRdb table keeps only in-frame clones and is missing some. The sample carries around 160,000 clones, roughly 94% recorded once. The source was peripheral blood, collected 28 days after the second AZD1222 dose. These receptors came from an adult who received the AZD1222 COVID-19 vaccine. The CDR3 runs from the conserved cysteine through the conserved F or W. A D gene is named only where the DNA matches it firmly. Clone size is shown for a subset of rows, as once, few, many or a class of expanded clone.

d_call,j_call,clone_size,v_call,cdr3_aa,cdr3_nt
.,TRBJ1-1,.,TRBV5-1,CASSLGSGTEAFF,TGCGCCAGCAGCTTGGGTTCGGGGACTGAAGCTTTCTTT
.,TRBJ2-2,.,TRBV2,CASEGQNTGELFF,TGTGCCAGCGAGGGTCAGAACACCGGGGAGCTGTTTTTT
.,TRBJ2-2,.,TRBV12-3/TRBV12-4,CASLRRGNGELFF,TGTGCCAGCCTCAGGAGGGGTAACGGGGAGCTGTTTTTT
TRBD2,TRBJ2-1,.,TRBV7-2,CASSPGPLAGGDNEQFF,TGTGCCAGCAGCCCCGGACCCCTAGCGGGAGGCGACAATGAGCAGTTCTTC
TRBD1,TRBJ1-1,.,TRBV19,CASSIAPGTVYTEAFF,TGTGCCAGTAGTATAGCGCCCGGGACAGTTTACACTGAAGCTTTCTTT
TRBD1,TRBJ2-5,.,TRBV27,CASSLLPDRGLDDQYF,TGTGCCAGCAGTTTACTCCCGGACAGGGGGCTGGATGACCAGTACTTC
.,TRBJ2-7,.,TRBV2,CASSPSLRGNEQYF,TGTGCCAGCAGTCCGAGTCTGAGGGGCAACGAGCAGTACTTC
.,TRBJ1-2,.,TRBV6-1,CASSDRGSFYGYTF,TGTGCCAGCAGTGACAGGGGCTCATTCTATGGCTACACCTTC
.,TRBJ2-5,.,TRBV3-1/TRBV3-2,CASSRLVERLETQYF,TGTGCCAGCAGCCGCCTGGTGGAGAGGCTAGAGACCCAGTACTTC
.,TRBJ1-1,once,TRBV19,CASTRALNTEAFF,TGTGCCAGTACCCGGGCCCTGAACACTGAAGCTTTCTTT
TRBD2,TRBJ2-7,.,TRBV7-2,CASSAWTSGRSYEQYF,TGTGCCAGCAGCGCCTGGACTAGCGGGAGGTCCTACGAGCAGTACTTC
.,TRBJ1-3,.,TRBV6-5,CASRKGTSDRNTIYF,TGTGCCAGCAGAAAAGGGACCAGCGACAGAAACACCATATATTTT
TRBD2,TRBJ2-1,.,TRBV25-1,CASSGGGYNEQFF,TGTGCCAGCAGTGGGGGGGGGTACAATGAGCAGTTCTTC
.,TRBJ1-3,once,TRBV6-5,CASSYYSSSGNTIYF,TGTGCCAGCAGTTACTACAGTAGCTCTGGAAACACCATATATTTT
.,TRBJ2-1,.,TRBV24-1,CATSGIDYNEQFF,TGTGCCACCAGTGGAATAGACTACAATGAGCAGTTCTTC
.,TRBJ1-6,.,TRBV19,CASSDHLTRSNSPLHF,TGTGCCAGTAGTGACCACCTGACAAGGTCAAATTCACCCCTCCACTTT
TRBD2,TRBJ2-1,.,TRBV11-3,CASSLDRGGSWGEQFF,TGTGCCAGCAGCTTAGATCGGGGCGGGAGCTGGGGTGAGCAGTTCTTC
TRBD2,TRBJ2-7,once,TRBV4-1,CASSLTSGSSYEQYF,TGCGCCAGCAGCCTTACTAGCGGGTCCTCCTACGAGCAGTACTTC
TRBD1,TRBJ2-5,.,TRBV11-2,CASSRRQGAVTQYF,TGTGCCAGCAGCCGTCGACAGGGGGCGGTGACCCAGTACTTC
TRBD1,TRBJ1-2,.,TRBV6-2/TRBV6-3,CASSPPGGARGYTF,TGTGCCAGCAGCCCCCCAGGGGGGGCCCGAGGCTACACCTTC